This record covers a single T cell receptor beta chain. The record originates from a study of blood T cell repertoires in COVID-19. Across the whole study: The study drew acute and convalescent COVID-19 samples from the United States, Italy and Spain.

The protocol was immunoSEQ multiplex PCR, while the TCRdb copy is restricted to in-frame clones and leaves out a portion. The sample includes just over 250,000 clones, around 90% of them seen just once. The CDR3 covers 14 residues. The germline V gene encodes CDR1 MNHNS and CDR2 SASEGT. V was clipped by 6 bases and J by 12 bases, with 21 bases between them. The receptor was derived from a person under 30 with COVID-19, enrolled during active disease. The chain is built from TRBV6-1 and TRBJ2-1; D may be TRBD1 (6 bases). The sequenced material came from peripheral blood. In DNA form, the CDR3 reads TGTGCCAGCAGCGGACCAGGGGCTGGGGACGGGCAGTTCTTC. Its translation is CASSGPGAGDGQFF.